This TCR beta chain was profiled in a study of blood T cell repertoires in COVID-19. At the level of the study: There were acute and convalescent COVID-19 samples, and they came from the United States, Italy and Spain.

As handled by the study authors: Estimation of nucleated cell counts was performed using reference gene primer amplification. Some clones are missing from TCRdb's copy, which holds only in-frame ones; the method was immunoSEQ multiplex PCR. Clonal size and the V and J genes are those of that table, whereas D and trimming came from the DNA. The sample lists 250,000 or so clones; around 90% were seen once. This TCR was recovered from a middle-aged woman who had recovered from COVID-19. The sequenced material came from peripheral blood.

In DNA, the CDR3 is TGTGCCAGCACCCTAAGGACTAGCGGGAGATCCTACAATGAGCAGTTCTTC. Translation gives CASTLRTSGRSYNEQFF. V and J are TRBV27 and TRBJ2-1; 13 positions match TRBD2. The CDR3 sequence is 17 residues long. V dropped 7 bases and J dropped 1; count of bases not matched to a gene: 7. Germline loops: CDR1 MNHEY, CDR2 SMNVEV (reference sequence).